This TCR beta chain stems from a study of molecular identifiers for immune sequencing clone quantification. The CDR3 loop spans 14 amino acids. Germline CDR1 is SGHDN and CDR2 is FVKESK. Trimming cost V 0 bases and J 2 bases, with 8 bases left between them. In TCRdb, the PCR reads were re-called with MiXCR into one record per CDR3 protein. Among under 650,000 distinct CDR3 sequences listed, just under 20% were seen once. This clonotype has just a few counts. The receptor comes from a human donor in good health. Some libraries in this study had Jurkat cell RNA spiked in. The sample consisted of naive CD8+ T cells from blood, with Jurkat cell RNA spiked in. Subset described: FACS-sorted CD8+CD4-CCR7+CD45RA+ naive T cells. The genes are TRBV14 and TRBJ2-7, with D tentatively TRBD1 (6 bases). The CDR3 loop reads CASSQEGAPYEQYF. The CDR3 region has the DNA TGTGCCAGCAGCCAAGAGGGGGCCCCCTACGAGCAGTACTTC.